Presented here are 9 T cell receptor beta chains from one specimen sequenced in a study of blood T cell repertoires in COVID-19. The data were produced by immunoSEQ multiplex PCR, yet TCRdb's version contains in-frame clones alone and is incomplete. The sample contains a few hundred thousand clones, 89% of which appear only once. Specimen: PBMCs or T cells enriched from blood (not recorded which). The receptor set was obtained from a woman aged 40 to 55 who had recovered from COVID-19.

This clone was found once. The chain has TRBV5-6 and TRBJ1-2, with 8 nucleotides matching TRBD1. CDR3 length equals 13 residues. Germline CDR1 and CDR2: SGHDT and YYEEEE. The V and J ends lost 3 bases and 8 bases, in that order; junction bases with no gene match: 6. The CDR3 is CASSWGQAAGYTF. The CDR3 DNA is TGTGCCAGCAGCTGGGGACAGGCCGCGGGCTACACCTTC.

The chain carries TRBV11-3 and TRBJ2-2; 7 nucleotides line up with TRBD1. After removal of 3 bases from V and 5 bases from J, the junction contained 6 bases not matched to a gene. Looked up from germline, CDR1 is SGHNT and CDR2 is YENEEA. There are 15 residues in the CDR3. CDR3 DNA: TGTGCCAGCAGCTTTTCGCAGGGGGAGACCGGGGAGCTGTTTTTT. This translates into CASSFSQGETGELFF.

The J gene is TRBJ1-2, the V gene TRBV5-6; TRBD1 aligns across 7 bases. Trimming at V came to 6 bases and at J to 7 bases, leaving 9 bases not matched to a gene. The CDR3 is 13 amino acids. The germline gives CDR1 SGHDT, CDR2 YYEEEE. The CDR3 coding sequence is TGTGCCAGCACCCAAAGGGGGCCCAGTGGCTACACCTTC. Its translation: CASTQRGPSGYTF.

This clone was counted a few times. The chain combines TRBV4-2 with TRBJ2-5; 9 bases agree with TRBD1. V shed 1 base, J shed 0 bases, and the junction held 3 bases outside the gene matches. This CDR3 is built from 16 residues. Germline V CDR1 and CDR2: LGHNA, YNFKEQ. The CDR3 DNA reads TGTGCCAGCAGCCAAGCGACAGGGGGTAACCAAGAGACCCAGTACTTC. Amino acids: CASSQATGGNQETQYF.

The J gene is TRBJ1-5, the V gene TRBV5-4; the D is unclear. Per the germline V gene, CDR1 is SGHNT and CDR2 is YYREEE (reference sequence). The CDR3 contains 14 residues. The V end was cut by 0 bases, the J end by 7 bases, with 11 bases between. The DNA for the CDR3 is TGTGCCAGCAGCTTGGGCCCAGCGGGGCAGCCCCAGCATTTT. Its protein product is CASSLGPAGQPQHF. The complete variable domain, with remaining parts taken from reference TRBV5-4 and TRBJ1-5, reads ETGVTQSPTHLIKTRGQQVTLRCSSQSGHNTVSWYQQALGQGPQFIFQYYREEENGRGNFPPRFSGLQFPNYSSELNVNALELDDSALYLCASSLGPAGQPQHFGDGTRLSIL.

This clone was seen a handful of times. The rearrangement uses TRBV5-1 and TRBJ2-1, with D tentatively TRBD2 (5 bases). The CDR3 is 13 residues long. CDR1 SGHRS and CDR2 YFSETQ come from the germline V gene. Trimming removed 1 base at V and 7 bases at J, with 9 bases between. DNA for the CDR3: TGCGCCAGCAGCTTGAGGGTAGCGAATGAGCAGTTCTTC. This encodes CASSLRVANEQFF.

The count of this clone is one. This rearrangement joins TRBV27 to TRBJ1-2; 7 nucleotides match TRBD1. The germline CDR1 and CDR2 sequences are MNHEY and SMNVEV (reference sequence). V lost 3 bases to trimming and J lost 2 bases; unmatched junction nucleotides: 12. The CDR3 length is 17 residues. CDR3 loop: CASSLGVKGAGNYGYTF. The CDR3 DNA reads as TGTGCCAGCAGTTTGGGGGTTAAGGGGGCGGGCAACTATGGCTACACCTTC.

V gene TRBV3-1 (or the pseudogene TRBV3-2) combines with J gene TRBJ1-1, with D uncertain. Germline V lookup: CDR1 LGHDT, CDR2 YNNKEL (reference sequence). With 5 bases removed from V and 0 bases from J, the gap between germline ends came to 13 bases. The CDR3 runs 15 residues. The CDR3 region has the DNA TGTGCCAGCAGCAAAAGCGGGCAGCTGAACACTGAAGCTTTCTTT. As protein: CASSKSGQLNTEAFF.

The gene calls are TRBV18 and TRBJ2-5; D perhaps matches TRBD2 (6 bases). The germline V gene encodes CDR1 KGHSH and CDR2 LQKENI. The CDR3 covers 16 residues. Between the trimmed V and J ends, which lost 2 bases and 1 base, there was a span of 14 bases. The CDR3 sequence: CASSPSRETPQETQYF. DNA of the CDR3: TGTGCCAGCTCACCAAGTCGGGAGACCCCCCAAGAGACCCAGTACTTC.